This T cell receptor (beta chain) was obtained from a study of shared clonotypes between healthy human individuals. The V gene lost 3 bases and the J gene lost 5 bases, with 13 bases spanning the gap. Germline V lookup: CDR1 WSHSY, CDR2 SAAADI. The CDR3 is 15 amino acids. Here immunoSEQ multiplex PCR was the method, and the copy in TCRdb shows in-frame clones only, minus some. The sample includes hundreds of thousands of clones, less than 96% of them seen just once. The gene calls are TRBV10-2 and TRBJ2-2, with unresolved D. Sequenced material: naive CD4+ T cells sorted from blood. Subset noted: CD45RA+ positively selected. The sequence derives from a young woman in good health. This CDR3 reads CASSDGQSETGELFF. CDR3 nucleotide sequence: TGCGCCAGCAGTGATGGGCAGTCCGAAACCGGGGAGCTGTTTTTT.